The clone carrying this T cell receptor delta chain has a handful of counts. The amino acid sequence in TCRdb belongs to a much larger clone and departs from this DNA's translation at residue 5, likely a sequencing read error; the sequence shown is translated from the DNA. This sample was included in a study of γδ T cells in repeated Plasmodium falciparum infection. Turning to the study itself: Donors were malaria-exposed Malian children or age- and gender-matched Australian children. Over roughly 600 days, donors received four mosquito-bite P. falciparum NF54 infections.

Gammadelta T cells were flow-sorted from PBMC into Vgamma9/Vdelta2+ and Vdelta2-negative populations for bulk analysis. The germline V and J ends were trimmed by 4 bases and 3 bases, with 24 bases remaining between them. The CDR3 sequence is 18 residues long. The germline V gene has CDR1 TSWWSYY and CDR2 QGS. TCRdb re-called the multiplex PCR reads through CATT. Among 55,000 to 70,000 delta-chain clones listed, 1.7% were seen once. This TCR derives from a pool of human donors (malaria-infected and uninfected, not separated). J is TRDJ1 and V is TRDV1; tentatively, D is TRDD3 (5 bases). Sequencing was carried out using gamma-delta T cells from blood. CDR3 nucleotides: TGTGCTCTTGGGGGACGCACCACTTGGGGACCTATCGCCGATAAACTCATCTTT. It yields the protein CALGGRTTWGPIADKLIF.